This record looks at one TCR beta chain sequence and its context. Its target is unknown. The data belong to a study of OX40 agonist ivuxolimab in advanced cancers. Study findings and constraints: CD8+ T cells averaged more expanded clones than CD4+.

Germline CDR1 and CDR2: SGHDT and YYEEEE. This CDR3 is 17 amino acids long. V was clipped by 4 bases and J by 12 bases; unmatched bases: 16. The protocol was immunoSEQ multiplex PCR, while the TCRdb copy is restricted to in-frame clones and leaves out a portion. The sample contains tens of thousands of clones, approximately 83% of which appear only once. The input for sequencing was CD4+ or CD8+ T cells sorted from blood, taken in a trial of the OX40 agonist ivuxolimab. The V gene is TRBV5-6, the J gene TRBJ2-1; 13 bases are shared with TRBD2. This sequence was found in an adult with an advanced solid tumor such as melanoma, head and neck, liver or kidney cancer. The chain's CDR3 is CASSAWGTSGGASAQFF. DNA for the CDR3: TGTGCCAGCAGCGCATGGGGTACTAGCGGGGGGGCCTCTGCGCAGTTCTTC.